This T cell receptor (beta chain) was recorded in a study of vaccination effects on CD4 cells after COVID-19. Germline CDR1 reads LGHDT; CDR2 reads YNNKEL (reference sequence). The V end was cut by 5 bases, the J end by 5 bases, with 18 bases between. This CDR3 region has 15 residues. Study results and caveats: At late timepoints after vaccination, vaccine- and infection-induced clones shrank markedly.

Following culture for about ten days, CD4+ T cells were isolated. None of these healthy vaccinees had been infected with SARS-CoV-2 before vaccination. Notes on this clone: Its target is unknown.

Sequencing was performed with immunoSEQ multiplex PCR; in TCRdb, only in-frame clones are kept and a portion is missing. The table lists tens of thousands of clones, roughly 74% of them singletons, with about 3% in the top ten. This specimen consisted of CD4+ T cells from PBMCs cultured without peptide, obtained before COVID-19 vaccination. This receptor was identified in a human donor who received a COVID-19 vaccine. The chain links TRBV3-1 (or the pseudogene TRBV3-2) to TRBJ2-5; perhaps D is TRBD1 or TRBD2 (7 bases each). CDR3 nucleotides: TGTGCCAGCAGCAAAGGCTACAGGGGAGGGGAGACCCAGTACTTC. It yields the protein CASSKGYRGGETQYF.